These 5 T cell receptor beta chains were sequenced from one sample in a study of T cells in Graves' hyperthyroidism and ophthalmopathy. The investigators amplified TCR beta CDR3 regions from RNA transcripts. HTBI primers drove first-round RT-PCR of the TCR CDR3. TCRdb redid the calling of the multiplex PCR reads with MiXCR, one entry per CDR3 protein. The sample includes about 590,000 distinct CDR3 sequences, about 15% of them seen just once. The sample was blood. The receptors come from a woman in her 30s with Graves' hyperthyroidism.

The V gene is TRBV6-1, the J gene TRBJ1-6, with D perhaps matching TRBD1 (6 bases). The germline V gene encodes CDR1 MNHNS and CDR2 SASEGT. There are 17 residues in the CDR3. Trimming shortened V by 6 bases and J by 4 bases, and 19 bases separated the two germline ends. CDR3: CASSYVPTGTYNSPLHF. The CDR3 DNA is TGTGCCAGCAGCTATGTTCCGACAGGAACGTATAATTCACCCCTCCACTTT.

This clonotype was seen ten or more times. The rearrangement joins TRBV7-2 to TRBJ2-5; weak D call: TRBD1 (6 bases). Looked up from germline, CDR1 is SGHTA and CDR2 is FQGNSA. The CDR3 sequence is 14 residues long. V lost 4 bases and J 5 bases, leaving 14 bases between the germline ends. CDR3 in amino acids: CASSSNRVSETQYF. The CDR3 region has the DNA TGTGCCAGCAGCTCCAACAGGGTTTCCGAGACCCAGTACTTC.

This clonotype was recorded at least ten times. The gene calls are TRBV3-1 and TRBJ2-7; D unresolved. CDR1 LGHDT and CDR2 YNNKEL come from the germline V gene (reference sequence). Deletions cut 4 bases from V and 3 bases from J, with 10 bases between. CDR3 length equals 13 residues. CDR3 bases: TGTGCCAGCAGCCGCGACCTAATCTACGAGCAGTACTTC. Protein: CASSRDLIYEQYF.

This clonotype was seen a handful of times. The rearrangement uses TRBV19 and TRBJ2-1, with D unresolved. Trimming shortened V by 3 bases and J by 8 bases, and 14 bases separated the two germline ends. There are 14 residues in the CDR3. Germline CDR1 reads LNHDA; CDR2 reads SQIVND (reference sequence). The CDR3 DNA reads TGTGCCAGTAGTATCAAGGCTAGTGGTCATGAGCAGTTCTTC. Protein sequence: CASSIKASGHEQFF. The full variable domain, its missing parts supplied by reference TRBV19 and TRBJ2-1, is DGGITQSPKYLFRKEGQNVTLSCEQNLNHDAMYWYRQDPGQGLRLIYYSQIVNDFQKGDIAEGYSVSREKKESFPLTVTSAQKNPTAFYLCASSIKASGHEQFFGPGTRLTVL.

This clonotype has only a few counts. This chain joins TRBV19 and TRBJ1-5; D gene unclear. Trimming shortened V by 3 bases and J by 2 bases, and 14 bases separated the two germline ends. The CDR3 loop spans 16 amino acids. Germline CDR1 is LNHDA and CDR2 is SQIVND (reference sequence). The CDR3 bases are TGTGCCAGTAGTATTGACTTCTTTGCCGGCAATCAGCCCCAGCATTTT. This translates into CASSIDFFAGNQPQHF.